Reported below is one T cell receptor (beta chain). What it binds is unknown. Deep-level running was used for the assay. Assay used: immunoSEQ multiplex PCR; TCRdb lists only in-frame clones, some missing. The sample includes roughly 2.2 million clones, 85% to 95% of them seen just once. The data stem from a study of shared clonotypes between healthy human individuals. The overall study: Serving as donors were two women and a few men, whose ages spanned 18 to 49. Points from the study as a whole: Rarefaction demonstrated incomplete sorted-subset sequencing despite large depth. Estimated richness values were generally larger in naive subsets than in memory subsets.

Material for sequencing was naive CD4+ T cells from PBMCs. Subset defined: CD45RA+ positively selected. The TCR originated in a young man in good health. Some clones in this sample may be carry-over from other donors' samples.

The CDR3 reads CSVEDRGTGASYGYTF. The CDR3, as DNA: TGCAGCGTTGAAGATAGGGGGACAGGGGCCTCCTATGGCTACACCTTC. The V and J genes are TRBV29-1 and TRBJ1-2, with TRBD1 matching 10 bases. Germline V gene data show CDR1 as SQVTM and CDR2 as ANQGSEA. J was trimmed by 4 bases and V by 0 bases; bases with no gene match: 8. The CDR3 spans 16 residues.